These T cell receptor beta chains were read from a single sample in a study of response to subunit inactivated influenza vaccine. TCRdb used MiXCR to reprocess the RT-PCR reads, holding one entry per CDR3 protein. This table holds 650,000 to 700,000 distinct CDR3 sequences, 15% to 18% found once. This specimen consisted of PBMCs from blood, obtained about 11 days after vaccination. These receptors came from a man aged 50-60 years who received an inactivated influenza vaccine. CDR3s include the opening cysteine and the closing phenylalanine or tryptophan. A D gene is named only where the DNA matches it firmly. Clone size, where shown, is once, few, many, or a class for clones that have expanded.

V gene,clone size,D gene,J gene,CDR3 DNA,CDR3 protein
TRBV19,few,-,TRBJ2-2,TGTGCCAGTAGTATCCAGGGGCGAACCGGGGAGCTGTTTTTT,CASSIQGRTGELFF
TRBV5-1,-,TRBD1,TRBJ2-3,TGCGCCAGCAGCTTGTTACAGGGGTCAGATACGCAGTATTTT,CASSLLQGSDTQYF
TRBV14,-,-,TRBJ2-1,TGTGCCAGCAGCCAACATACAGGGCTAAATGAGCAGTTCTTC,CASSQHTGLNEQFF
TRBV5-1,few,-,TRBJ2-3,TGCGCCAGCAGCAGCAGGGGGGTGGGGACAGATACGCAGTATTTT,CASSSRGVGTDTQYF
TRBV15,-,TRBD2,TRBJ2-5,TGTGCCACCAGCACACGACTAGCGGGTCCGGAGACCCAGTACTTC,CATSTRLAGPETQYF
TRBV2,few,-,TRBJ2-1,TGTGCCAGCAGCGGCGAGGCGGCCAATGAGCAGTTCTTC,CASSGEAANEQFF
TRBV4-1,-,TRBD1,TRBJ2-7,TGCGCCAGCAGCGCGGGACAGGTTTTCTACGAGCAGTACTTC,CASSAGQVFYEQYF
TRBV12-3/TRBV12-4,many,-,TRBJ2-5,TGTGCCAGCAGTTTGGACCTCGGAGGGGAGACCCAGTACTTC,CASSLDLGGETQYF
TRBV28,few,-,TRBJ2-4,TGTGCCACCGCCGGAGATTCTGTAGCCAAAAACATTCAGTACTTC,CATAGDSVAKNIQYF
TRBV6-2/TRBV6-3,-,TRBD2,TRBJ2-7,TGTGCCAGCAGTTTAGTAGCGGGACGGTCCTACGAGCAGTACTTC,CASSLVAGRSYEQYF
TRBV7-6,-,-,TRBJ2-7,TGTGCCAGCAGCTTTTCCGGGGGGCTTGCCCCCGAGCAGTACTTC,CASSFSGGLAPEQYF
TRBV10-3,-,-,TRBJ2-7,TGTGCCATCAGGCCGGGAACCAAATACGAGCAGTACTTC,CAIRPGTKYEQYF
TRBV2,few,-,TRBJ2-3,TGTGCCAGCAGTCGGACAAGAGATACGCAGTATTTT,CASSRTRDTQYF
TRBV20-1,-,TRBD2,TRBJ2-7,TGCAGTGCTAGAGATCGGCAGGGAGGGGTGTACGAGCAGTACTTC,CSARDRQGGVYEQYF
TRBV28,-,TRBD1,TRBJ1-5,TGTGCCAGCAGTCCGGAAGGCAGGGGGCAGGGTCAGCCCCAGCATTTT,CASSPEGRGQGQPQHF
TRBV18,-,-,TRBJ1-1,TGTGCCAGCTCACCAACTTTTATGAACACTGAAGCTTTCTTT,CASSPTFMNTEAFF
TRBV6-2/TRBV6-3,-,-,TRBJ2-7,TGTGCCAGCAGTTCTTTTGGGGGTCACTACGAGCAGTACTTC,CASSSFGGHYEQYF
TRBV4-2,few,-,TRBJ2-1,TGTGCCAGCAGCTCGCACAATGATGAGCAGTTCTTC,CASSSHNDEQFF
TRBV9,few,TRBD2,TRBJ2-1,TGTGCCAGCAGGGGGCCAAGCGGGAAGGGCTCCTACAATGAGCAGTTCTTC,CASRGPSGKGSYNEQFF
TRBV29-1,-,TRBD1,TRBJ1-1,TGCAGCGTTTTGGGACAGCGACCAAACACTGAAGCTTTCTTT,CSVLGQRPNTEAFF
TRBV9,-,-,TRBJ2-5,TGTGCCAGCTCAAACACCCAAGAGACCCAGTACTTC,CASSNTQETQYF
TRBV5-5,few,-,TRBJ1-2,TGTGCCAGCAGCTTGGGAGGGAACCCGATTGGAGGCTACACCTTC,CASSLGGNPIGGYTF
TRBV7-3,few,-,TRBJ2-2,TGTGCCAGCAGCCAGCTCGGCGGGGAGCTGTTTTTT,CASSQLGGELFF
TRBV20-1,many,TRBD2,TRBJ2-2,TGCAGTGCTATGGGACTAGCGGGGCTCACCGGGGAGCTGTTTTTT,CSAMGLAGLTGELFF
TRBV12-3/TRBV12-4,many,-,TRBJ1-1,TGTGCCAGCAGTTTAAGGGTGAACACTGAAGCTTTCTTT,CASSLRVNTEAFF
TRBV28,few,-,TRBJ2-5,TGTGCCAGCTCGTTGGGGGCCCCAAACCAAGAGACCCAGTACTTC,CASSLGAPNQETQYF
TRBV5-1,-,TRBD1,TRBJ2-2,TGCGCCAGCAGCTTGGCCCCCACAGGGGGAGCCGGGGAGCTGTTTTTT,CASSLAPTGGAGELFF
TRBV15,few,TRBD1,TRBJ2-7,TGTGCCACCAGCAGAAGACAGGGACCATACGAGCAGTACTTC,CATSRRQGPYEQYF
TRBV20-1,few,-,TRBJ1-6,TGCAGTGCTCCCATGGCAGGGGTAAACGCCTATAATTCACCCCTCCACTTT,CSAPMAGVNAYNSPLHF
TRBV4-1,few,-,TRBJ1-5,TGCGCCAGCAGCCGCCAAGGGCCTAGCAATCAGCCCCAGCATTTT,CASSRQGPSNQPQHF
TRBV3-1,-,-,TRBJ1-5,TGTGCCAGCAGCCCTTCTCCCTGGCGGGGGCGAGGCAATCAGCCCCAGCATTTT,CASSPSPWRGRGNQPQHF
TRBV5-1,few,-,TRBJ2-7,TGCGCCAGCAGCTTGGTCCCGGGAGTGGGAGAGCAGTACTTC,CASSLVPGVGEQYF
TRBV29-1,-,TRBD2,TRBJ2-7,TGCAGCGTTGGGTTCACTAGCGGGACGTCGGGGGAGCAGTACTTC,CSVGFTSGTSGEQYF
TRBV5-1,-,-,TRBJ1-6,TGCGCCAGCAGCTTGGTAGTAGGAGAAAATTCACCCCTCCACTTT,CASSLVVGENSPLHF
TRBV12-3/TRBV12-4,-,TRBD1,TRBJ2-2,TGTGCCAGCAGTTTAGGGAGACAGGGGCCCACCGGGGAGCTGTTTTTT,CASSLGRQGPTGELFF
TRBV29-1,-,-,TRBJ2-3,TGCAGCGTTGCAGCAGGCCCTAGCACAGATACGCAGTATTTT,CSVAAGPSTDTQYF
TRBV10-3,-,TRBD1,TRBJ2-2,TGTGCCATCAGACAGGGGGCCGGGGAGCTGTTTTTT,CAIRQGAGELFF
TRBV7-9,-,-,TRBJ1-1,TGTGCCAGCAGCGGGTGGGCCACTGAAGCTTTCTTT,CASSGWATEAFF
TRBV9,-,TRBD2,TRBJ2-1,TGTGCCAGCAGCGTAGGCGGGGGAGGCCCTTACAATGAGCAGTTCTTC,CASSVGGGGPYNEQFF
TRBV5-1,-,-,TRBJ2-7,TGCGCCAGCAGCTTGGTCGCAGGTCCAGTCTACGAGCAGTACTTC,CASSLVAGPVYEQYF
TRBV28,many,-,TRBJ2-7,TGTGCCAGCAGCCCACAGGGACAAGCCTACGAGCAGTACTTC,CASSPQGQAYEQYF
TRBV20-1,few,-,TRBJ1-2,TGCAGTGCTCTCGGGGCAGGCTATGGCTACACCTTC,CSALGAGYGYTF
TRBV5-1,few,TRBD1,TRBJ1-3,TGCGCCAGCAGACGATCGCAGGGGGTTGGAAACACCATATATTTT,CASRRSQGVGNTIYF
TRBV12-3/TRBV12-4,-,-,TRBJ1-2,TGTGCCAGCAGCCGTCGGGACTATGGCTACACCTTC,CASSRRDYGYTF
TRBV28,-,-,TRBJ1-1,TGTGCCAGCAGTTTTGGGACGAACACTGAAGCTTTCTTT,CASSFGTNTEAFF
TRBV7-3,few,-,TRBJ2-2,TGTGCCAGCAGCGCCACAGTCGGGGAGCTGTTTTTT,CASSATVGELFF
TRBV11-2,few,-,TRBJ2-7,TGTGCCAGCAGTGCCCTGACGACATATCCCTACGAGCAGTACTTC,CASSALTTYPYEQYF
TRBV20-1,-,TRBD1,TRBJ2-7,TGCAGTGCCCTGGCTCGGGACAGGGGGCCGTACGAGCAGTACTTC,CSALARDRGPYEQYF
TRBV11-2,-,-,TRBJ2-7,TGTGCCAGCAGCTTAGGGATTGGGGAATACTCCTACGAGCAGTACTTC,CASSLGIGEYSYEQYF
TRBV29-1,many,TRBD1,TRBJ1-5,TGCAGCGTCGGCTTCGTACAGGGGGAGGATCAGCCCCAGCATTTT,CSVGFVQGEDQPQHF
TRBV20-1,once,TRBD2,TRBJ2-3,TGCAGTGTCCCGCCGAGCGGGAGAGATACGCAGTATTTT,CSVPPSGRDTQYF